Presented here are 18 T cell receptor beta chains from one specimen sequenced in a study of T cell repertoires in cytomegalovirus infection. TCRdb re-called the reads through MiXCR, storing one row per CDR3 protein. The repertoire holds fewer than 250,000 distinct CDR3 sequences, with 9% to 15% as singletons. Sequenced: PBMCs. The receptors come from a human donor in good health (CMV status not recorded). Some clones in this sample may be carry-over from other donors' samples.

V and J are TRBV28 and TRBJ1-2; no clear D gene. Germline CDR1 reads MDHEN; CDR2 reads SYDVKM. The CDR3 runs 12 residues. Trimming removed 7 bases at V and 5 bases at J, with 11 bases between. The CDR3 DNA is TGTGCCAGCACCTCTTACCCTTATGGCTACACCTTC. This sequence encodes CASTSYPYGYTF.

This clonotype occurred many times. The chain links TRBV7-2 to TRBJ2-1; 9 bases match TRBD2. The V gene's germline CDR1 is SGHTA and CDR2 FQGNSA. V shed 6 bases, J shed 6 bases, and the junction held 6 bases outside the gene matches. The CDR3 extends over 14 amino acids. CDR3: CASRRLAETNEQFF. The CDR3 DNA is TGTGCCAGCAGGAGACTAGCGGAGACCAATGAGCAGTTCTTC.

The J gene is TRBJ2-1, the V gene TRBV19, with TRBD2 as a possible D gene (6 bases). The CDR3 is made up of 12 amino acids. Trimming stripped 7 bases from V and 9 bases from J, with 13 bases between. Germline CDR1 LNHDA, CDR2 SQIVND (reference sequence). The chain's CDR3 is CASTRGYSEQFF. CDR3 DNA: TGTGCCAGTACTCGGGGGTATAGTGAGCAGTTCTTC.

The table lists this clonotype with many counts. The rearrangement joins TRBV11-3 to TRBJ1-1; 8 bases map to TRBD1. The CDR3 contains 14 residues. V gave up 5 bases and J gave up 1 base; unmatched junction bases: 3. From germline, CDR1 is SGHNT and CDR2 YENEEA. CDR3 DNA sequence: TGTGCCAGCAGCCGGACAGGGACGAACACTGAAGCTTTCTTT. It yields the protein CASSRTGTNTEAFF.

This chain links TRBV10-3 with TRBJ1-5; D is uncertain. V was clipped by 6 bases and J by 2 bases, with 14 bases between them. This CDR3 has 15 residues. Germline CDR1 ENHRY, CDR2 SYGVKD. This CDR3 reads CAIRIQPSGNQPQHF. As DNA, the CDR3 is TGTGCCATCAGAATACAGCCTTCGGGCAATCAGCCCCAGCATTTT.

This clonotype came up a few times. V is TRBV25-1 and J is TRBJ1-5, with TRBD1 matching 10 bases. The length of the CDR3 is 16 residues. V lost 2 bases, J lost 6 bases, and 7 bases stayed unmatched. The germline V gene encodes CDR1 MGHDK and CDR2 SYGVNS. The CDR3 nucleotides read TGTGCCAGCAGTGAACCGGGACAGGGGACTGGTCAGCCCCAGCATTTT. This encodes CASSEPGQGTGQPQHF.

This clonotype showed up many times. This chain connects TRBV2 to TRBJ2-1; D call uncertain. V was cut by 4 bases and J by 5 bases, with 9 bases left in between. Germline CDR1 SNHLY, CDR2 FYNNEI. The CDR3 is 13 residues long. The CDR3 DNA reads TGTGCCAGCAGTGGGGAACCGAACAATGAGCAGTTCTTC. This gives the protein CASSGEPNNEQFF.

The genes are TRBV9 and TRBJ2-5, with 7 bases matching TRBD2. The CDR3 loop spans 15 amino acids. Germline values: CDR1 SGDLS, CDR2 YYNGEE. The ends lost 4 bases at V and 1 base at J; junction bases unmatched: 7. The CDR3 DNA is TGTGCCAGCAGCTTCCTGGGACTATTCCAAGAGACCCAGTACTTC. This sequence encodes CASSFLGLFQETQYF.

This clonotype appeared a few times. The rearrangement uses TRBV20-1 and TRBJ2-3; the D is unclear. The CDR3 length is 12 residues. Trimming shortened V by 5 bases and J by 2 bases, and 8 bases separated the two germline ends. Germline-derived CDR1 and CDR2 are DFQATT and SNEGSKA (reference sequence). The CDR3 loop reads CSAADSTDTQYF. DNA of the CDR3: TGCAGTGCTGCCGACTCCACAGATACGCAGTATTTT.

A few counts support this clonotype. The chain uses TRBV18 and TRBJ2-1; 7 bases map to TRBD1. The junction had 9 bases not matched to a gene; V was cut back by 7 bases and J by 0 bases. This CDR3 comprises 16 residues. Germline lookup yields CDR1 KGHSH and CDR2 LQKENI. The CDR3 DNA sequence: TGTGCCAGCTTAACAACAGGGGCGAGCTCCTACAATGAGCAGTTCTTC. Translated: CASLTTGASSYNEQFF.

This clonotype was counted a few times. V gene TRBV6-2 or TRBV6-3 combines with J gene TRBJ2-1; D gene unclear. This CDR3 region has 11 residues. The V and J ends lost 2 bases and 5 bases respectively, with 1 base between them. Germline lookup yields CDR1 MNHEY and CDR2 SVGEGT. CDR3 residues: CASSYDNEQFF. The CDR3 DNA reads TGTGCCAGCAGTTACGACAATGAGCAGTTCTTC.

This clonotype was observed many times. The chain links TRBV7-2 to TRBJ2-7, with a tentative D call TRBD2 (6 bases). CDR1 and CDR2 (germline): SGHTA, FQGNSA. There are 15 residues in the CDR3. Trimming cost V 0 bases and J 2 bases, with 11 bases left between them. CDR3 sequence (DNA): TGTGCCAGCAGCTTAGCTGGAGGGGCGACCTACGAGCAGTACTTC. Protein product: CASSLAGGATYEQYF.

This clonotype appeared many times. This chain connects TRBV7-9 to TRBJ1-1; 8 positions agree with TRBD1. This CDR3 is 17 amino acids long. Trimming cost V 4 bases and J 0 bases; bases outside gene matches: 10. Germline lookup yields CDR1 SEHNR and CDR2 FQNEAQ (reference sequence). The CDR3 region has the DNA TGTGCCAGCAGCTCCGGGACAGGCCCTGGTTTGAACACTGAAGCTTTCTTT. The encoded protein is CASSSGTGPGLNTEAFF. Combining the CDR3 with reference TRBV7-9 and TRBJ1-1 gives the whole variable domain DTGVSQNPRHKITKRGQNVTFRCDPISEHNRLYWYRQTLGQGPEFLTYFQNEAQLEKSRLLSDRFSAERPKGSFSTLEIQRTEQGDSAMYLCASSSGTGPGLNTEAFFGQGTRLTVV.

This clonotype was seen a handful of times. The rearrangement links TRBV7-2 to TRBJ1-5; 9 bases are shared with TRBD1. CDR3 length: 15 amino acids. CDR1 is SGHTA and CDR2 is FQGNSA in the germline V gene. Trimming removed 5 bases from V and 6 bases from J; junction bases left unmatched: 8. The CDR3 is CASSPRTGVGQPQHF. CDR3 bases: TGTGCCAGCAGCCCACGGACAGGGGTGGGTCAGCCCCAGCATTTT.

As DNA, the CDR3 is TGTGCCAGCAGTGAAAGATCCGGGACAGGGGGCAATCAGCCCCAGCATTTT. It translates to CASSERSGTGGNQPQHF. This rearrangement joins TRBV6-1 to TRBJ1-5; 10 positions match TRBD1. CDR1 and CDR2 from the germline V gene are MNHNS and SASEGT. The CDR3 spans 17 residues. Trimming removed 2 bases from V and 2 bases from J; junction bases left unmatched: 6.

In this sample, this clonotype turned up a few times. The CDR3 DNA follows: TGTGCCAGCAGTGCGCAGGGGCGGATCTATGGCTACACCTTC. It codes for CASSAQGRIYGYTF. The chain links TRBV28 to TRBJ1-2, with D maybe TRBD1 (6 bases). The CDR3 totals 14 residues. Per the germline V gene, CDR1 is MDHEN and CDR2 is SYDVKM. V was clipped by 5 bases and J by 4 bases, with 14 bases between them.

CDR3: CASSPAGASSYEQYF. The CDR3 DNA reads as TGTGCCAGCAGTCCTGCGGGGGCCTCGTCCTACGAGCAGTACTTC. The chain uses TRBV28 and TRBJ2-7; tentative D call: TRBD2 (7 bases). V was shortened by 5 bases and J by 1 base, with 15 bases between the two germline ends. Germline values: CDR1 MDHEN, CDR2 SYDVKM. CDR3 length equals 15 residues.

The table lists this clonotype with many counts. The chain links TRBV19 to TRBJ2-1; D is ambiguous. The V gene lost 6 bases and the J gene lost 4 bases, with 13 bases spanning the gap. Germline values: CDR1 LNHDA, CDR2 SQIVND (reference sequence). The CDR3 sequence is 14 residues long. CDR3: CASSPEWRYNEQFF. The CDR3 nucleotides read TGTGCCAGTAGCCCGGAGTGGCGATACAATGAGCAGTTCTTC.